These 18 T cell receptor beta chains were all obtained from the same sample, sequenced in a study of blood T cell repertoires in COVID-19. Sequencing used immunoSEQ multiplex PCR; TCRdb keeps in-frame clones, though not all of them. This repertoire shows around 120,000 clones, around 89% found once; its top ten account for less than 40%. The sample taken for sequencing was peripheral blood. The receptor set was obtained from a woman of 80 years or more with acute or convalescent COVID-19.

This chain joins TRBV10-3 and TRBJ2-3, with TRBD2 matching over 9 bases. In germline, CDR1 is ENHRY, CDR2 SYGVKD. This CDR3 is 15 amino acids long. V lost 5 bases to trimming and J lost 2 bases; unmatched junction nucleotides: 5. CDR3: CAISFAGGDTDTQYF. The CDR3 DNA sequence: TGTGCCATCAGTTTCGCGGGGGGGGACACAGATACGCAGTATTTT.

The chain is built from TRBV5-5 and TRBJ2-7; maybe TRBD1 (6 bases). Trimming left V 0 bases short and J 2 bases short, with 12 bases between. The CDR3 has 15 amino acids. CDR1 is SGHKS and CDR2 is YYEKEE in the germline V gene (reference sequence). The CDR3: CASSLGQVTAYEQYF. CDR3 DNA: TGTGCCAGCAGCTTGGGACAGGTCACCGCCTACGAGCAGTACTTC.

The rearrangement uses TRBV9 and TRBJ2-1, with 8 bases that match TRBD1. Germline CDR1 SGDLS, CDR2 YYNGEE. The length of the CDR3 is 16 residues. With V trimmed by 0 bases and J by 7 bases, 9 bases remained unmatched. The DNA of the CDR3 is TGTGCCAGCAGCGTAGGGCAGGGGGCAATCTATAATGAGCAGTTCTTC. Amino acids: CASSVGQGAIYNEQFF.

The chain couples TRBV19 to TRBJ2-3; the match to TRBD1 covers 8 bases. This CDR3 is 17 amino acids long. With 0 bases clipped from V and 0 bases from J, the junction kept 5 bases outside the gene matches. The V gene's germline CDR1 is LNHDA and CDR2 SQIVND (reference sequence). The CDR3 loop reads CASSIELGTGSTDTQYF. CDR3 in DNA: TGTGCCAGTAGTATAGAGCTAGGGACAGGTAGCACAGATACGCAGTATTTT.

The CDR3: CASSVSVTDTQYF. CDR3 nucleotides: TGTGCCAGCAGCGTATCAGTCACAGATACGCAGTATTTT. The V call is TRBV9, the J call TRBJ2-3; D not certain. Trimming took off 1 base at V and 2 bases at J, with 5 bases between the two ends. The CDR3 spans 13 residues. Looked up from germline, CDR1 is SGDLS and CDR2 is YYNGEE.

V and J are TRBV3-1 (or the pseudogene TRBV3-2) and TRBJ1-1, with D uncertain. The germline V gene encodes CDR1 LGHDT and CDR2 YNNKEL (reference sequence). The CDR3 consists of 13 residues. Between the trimmed V and J ends, which lost 4 bases and 2 bases, there was a span of 8 bases. CDR3 sequence reads: CASSPLRNTEAFF. The CDR3, as DNA: TGTGCCAGCAGCCCTCTCCGTAACACTGAAGCTTTCTTT.

The CDR3 DNA is TGTGCCAGCAGCTTAGGGGGCAGGGGGAACACTGAAGCTTTCTTT. It is translated as CASSLGGRGNTEAFF. This chain uses TRBV7-2 with TRBJ1-1, with a tentative D call TRBD1 (6 bases). Per germline, CDR1 SGHTA and CDR2 FQGNSA. The CDR3 is 15 residues long. V gave up 1 base and J gave up 1 base, with 10 bases separating them.

This sequence joins TRBV19 and TRBJ2-3; D perhaps matches TRBD2 (5 bases). Germline CDR1 is LNHDA and CDR2 is SQIVND (reference sequence). The length of the CDR3 is 15 residues. The germline V and J ends were trimmed by 5 bases and 2 bases, with 14 bases remaining between them. In nucleotides, the CDR3 is TGTGCCAGTAGTTGGCAAGGCCGGGACACAGATACGCAGTATTTT. Translation: CASSWQGRDTDTQYF.

The chain uses TRBV18 and TRBJ2-3; the D gene is possibly TRBD2 (6 bases). Germline values: CDR1 KGHSH, CDR2 LQKENI. V lost 3 bases, J lost 0 bases, and 10 bases lay in between. The CDR3 spans 15 residues. The chain's CDR3 is CASSPVAESTDTQYF. The CDR3 DNA follows: TGTGCCAGCTCACCTGTAGCGGAGAGCACAGATACGCAGTATTTT.

The V gene is TRBV2, the J gene TRBJ1-1; 9 positions agree with TRBD1. CDR3 size: 14 residues. Germline-derived CDR1 and CDR2 are SNHLY and FYNNEI. Trimming removed 4 bases from V and 4 bases from J; junction bases left unmatched: 4. The CDR3 nucleotides read TGTGCCAGCAGTGCACAGGGGGCGCGCACTGAAGCTTTCTTT. As protein: CASSAQGARTEAFF.

This chain links TRBV29-1 with TRBJ1-3, with 10 bases aligning to TRBD1. This CDR3 has 14 residues. J gave up 3 bases and V 6 bases, and 5 bases lay outside the gene matches. The germline CDR1 and CDR2 sequences are SQVTM and ANQGSEA. CDR3 region: CSVQTGGGGNTIYF. In DNA form, the CDR3 reads TGCAGCGTGCAGACAGGGGGCGGTGGAAACACCATATATTTT.

The V call is TRBV6-5, the J call TRBJ1-2, with a weak D call TRBD1 (6 bases). Between the trimmed V and J ends, which lost 7 bases and 4 bases, there was a span of 19 bases. CDR3 size: 15 residues. The germline CDR1 and CDR2 sequences are MNHEY and SVGAGI. CDR3 DNA: TGTGCCAGCATCCCACTCCGGGCAGGGGTCTATGGCTACACCTTC. It specifies CASIPLRAGVYGYTF.

This rearrangement joins TRBV9 to TRBJ2-1; 9 bases agree with TRBD2. Germline CDR1 is SGDLS and CDR2 is YYNGEE. V gave up 0 bases and J gave up 7 bases; unmatched junction bases: 2. The CDR3 is 14 amino acids. The CDR3 region has the DNA TGTGCCAGCAGCGTAGGAGCGGGGGGTAATGAGCAGTTCTTC. Encoded protein: CASSVGAGGNEQFF.

The rearrangement joins TRBV4-3 to TRBJ2-1, with TRBD1 matching over 7 bases. V lost 1 base and J lost 9; bases outside the gene matches: 6. CDR3 size: 14 residues. Germline V gene sequence: CDR1 LGHNA, CDR2 YSLEER. The CDR3 loop reads CASSQGQTGVEQFF. CDR3 bases: TGCGCCAGCAGCCAAGGCCAAACAGGGGTTGAGCAGTTCTTC.

This chain links TRBV6-5 with TRBJ2-5, with 13 bases fitting TRBD2. The germline V gene has CDR1 MNHEY and CDR2 SVGAGI. The CDR3 has 13 amino acids. With 9 bases clipped from V and 7 bases from J, the junction kept 5 bases outside the gene matches. This chain's CDR3 is CASRTSGGTTQYF. CDR3 sequence (DNA): TGTGCCAGTCGGACTAGCGGGGGAACGACCCAGTACTTC.

The V call is TRBV7-9, the J call TRBJ2-1, with a tentative D call TRBD1 (5 bases). Germline-derived CDR1 and CDR2 are SEHNR and FQNEAQ (reference sequence). This CDR3 has 15 amino acids. The germline V and J ends were trimmed by 6 bases and 0 bases, with 12 bases remaining between them. The CDR3 DNA is TGTGCCAGCAGGTCAGGGTTCCGCTCCTACAATGAGCAGTTCTTC. It codes for CASRSGFRSYNEQFF.

The chain has TRBV7-3 and TRBJ2-4; TRBD1 aligns across 11 bases. There are 14 residues in the CDR3. Trimming at V came to 2 bases and at J to 6 bases, leaving 0 bases not matched to a gene. CDR1 is SGHTA and CDR2 is FQGTGA in the germline V gene. CDR3 sequence reads: CASSLGQGANIQYF. CDR3 DNA sequence: TGTGCCAGCAGCTTAGGACAGGGGGCAAACATTCAGTACTTC.

The chain employs TRBV30 and TRBJ2-1, with D possibly TRBD2 on 7 matching bases. Trimming took off 3 bases at V and 4 bases at J, with 22 bases between the two ends. The germline gives CDR1 GTSNPN, CDR2 SVGIG (reference sequence). The CDR3 consists of 17 residues. The CDR3 DNA reads TGTGCCTGGAGCCTATCCCTTCGAGGGGGGGTTTACAATGAGCAGTTCTTC. This codes for CAWSLSLRGGVYNEQFF.